The entry below describes one TCR beta chain. The antigen remains unidentified. The PCR was carried out with 60 Vbeta primers and 13 Jbeta primers. Sequencing was performed with immunoSEQ multiplex PCR; in TCRdb, only in-frame clones are kept and a portion is missing. The sample consists of nearly 200,000 clones, 70% to 80% of them appearing once. This sample was taken from a study of cytomegalovirus exposure and HLA in healthy donors. Trimming shortened V by 0 bases and J by 7 bases, and 19 bases separated the two germline ends. Germline V CDR1 and CDR2: SGHRS, YFSETQ. CDR3 length equals 16 residues. Findings and caveats of the study: Most CMV-associated TCR beta chains appeared HLA-restricted in a later analysis. The authors enumerated some 160 TCR beta chains as linked to cytomegalovirus. Three CMV-associated chains proved CMV antigen-specific in vitro.

The sample consisted of PBMCs. The sequence came from a male donor in good health and CMV-seropositive. This rearrangement joins TRBV5-1 to TRBJ1-2, with TRBD1 as a possible D gene (5 bases). The CDR3 region is CASSLGGYGATGGYTF. The CDR3, as DNA: TGCGCCAGCAGCTTGGGGGGTTATGGGGCGACGGGTGGCTACACCTTC.